The following is a T cell receptor beta chain sequence with its context. Its specificity is unknown. Using unique molecular identifiers, the investigators prepared the TCRbeta library. One entry per CDR3 protein, called by TCRdb with MiXCR from the PCR reads. This sample yields approximately 490,000 distinct CDR3 sequences, of which about 10% are seen a single time; about 2.1% belongs to the top ten. This entry comes from a study of T-cell reconstitution after alpha-beta-depleted transplantation in children. Findings and limits, study-wide: T-cell numbers and diversity, one year after transplant, stemmed largely from T cells that were newly produced. Recipient T cells and thymic progenitors that survived gave rise to the high TCRbeta diversity observed at day 60 in some patients. The origin of alpha-beta T cells about two months after transplant was reportedly several hundred expanded graft clones.

V was cut by 3 bases and J by 6 bases, with 16 bases left in between. The CDR3 has 15 residues. CDR1 SGDLS and CDR2 YYNGEE come from the germline V gene. This chain joins TRBV9 and TRBJ2-1, with D uncertain. The receptor was derived from a child aged 2-15 years with inherited bone marrow failure, due to receive a stem cell transplant. The sample consisted of PBMCs, taken before TCRalphabeta/CD19-depleted stem cell transplant. The CDR3 DNA reads as TGTGCCAGCAGCGCAAACACGTGGGAAAGCAATGAGCAGTTCTTC. Translating gives CASSANTWESNEQFF.